Listed below are T cell receptor beta chains from one sample, sequenced in a study of naive and memory T cell subsets. TCRdb analysed the UMI-ligation and nested PCR reads with MiXCR anew, one entry per CDR3 protein. The profile shows 120,000 to 150,000 distinct CDR3 sequences, under 25% of them singletons. Material for sequencing was naive CD8+ T cells from blood. These receptors were taken from a human donor in good health. Each CDR3 is given with its conserved first and last residue. Size values are once, few and many counts, or a class for expanded clones, and some rows have none.

>TRBJ2-3|TRBV10-3|few
CAISVGGSTDTQYF
>TRBJ2-7|TRBV30|few
CAWSPTGAEQYF
>TRBJ1-1|TRBV20-1|many
CSVTSLEGGITEAFF
>TRBJ2-3|TRBV28|many
CASSLNLQIAGGESRDTDTQYF
>TRBJ1-1|TRBV28|few
CASSRQGAESAEAFF
>TRBJ1-1|TRBV7-9|few
CASSSSDVRGFF
>TRBJ2-5|TRBV18|-
CASSPPTVYQETQYF
>TRBJ2-1|TRBV11-2|-
CASTPSNWYEQFF
>TRBJ2-1|TRBV3-1|many
CASSQDPGGHNEQFF
>TRBJ2-7|TRBV29-1|few
CSVLGTGSYEQYF
>TRBJ2-1|TRBV30|-
CAWRTREKQFF
>TRBJ2-5|TRBV30|many
CAWNTGGPETQYF
>TRBJ1-5|TRBV6-1|few
CASIPGTGIPRGNQPQHF
>TRBJ2-5|TRBV4-1|few
CASSERGAKVGETQYF
>TRBJ2-3|TRBV6-1|-
CASSESSGRPVDTQYF
>TRBJ1-1|TRBV12-5|-
CASGFGTEKSGTEAFF
>TRBJ1-1|TRBV4-3|many
CASSQEMVGQLNTEAFF
>TRBJ1-2|TRBV4-3|many
CASSQVPGAANYGYTF
>TRBJ2-1|TRBV12-3/TRBV12-4|-
CASSLVDFSYNEQFF
>TRBJ2-1|TRBV19|-
CASSTTGGDEQFF
>TRBJ2-5|TRBV9|many
CASSVGDGQETQYF
>TRBJ1-1|TRBV5-1|few
CASTSAGREAFF
>TRBJ2-7|TRBV20-1|-
CSARDLSQAVVDEQYF
>TRBJ2-1|TRBV7-8|-
CASSLVSSYGEQFF
>TRBJ2-5|TRBV12-3/TRBV12-4|few
CASSPGAGGKETQYF
>TRBJ1-1|TRBV6-5|few
CASSYSDNTEAFF
>TRBJ2-1|TRBV28|-
CASSLYVYEQFF
>TRBJ2-7|TRBV7-6|-
CASSPDIGSYEQYF
>TRBJ2-2|TRBV7-9|-
CASSQRTEHTGELFF
>TRBJ2-5|TRBV6-2/TRBV6-3|few
CASSWAGETSQETQYF
>TRBJ2-5|TRBV19|-
CASSIGAGAQETQYF
>TRBJ2-1|TRBV12-3/TRBV12-4|few
CASSPYSGRASNEQFF
>TRBJ1-5|TRBV27|many
CASSRGQGGNQPQHF
>TRBJ2-1|TRBV28|-
CASSLGESSYNEQFF
>TRBJ2-6|TRBV5-6|few
CASSLFFSGKWGHSGANVLTF